This T cell receptor beta chain was recovered during a study of PD-1 blockade in classical Hodgkin lymphoma. The patients all showed relapse after autologous stem cell transplantation, while their brentuximab vedotin exposure varied. The CDR3 loop spans 17 amino acids. Germline V lookup: CDR1 MNHEY, CDR2 SMNVEV (reference sequence). V trimming: 3 bases; J trimming: 7 bases; junction bases outside the gene matches: 13. The assay was immunoSEQ multiplex PCR, and TCRdb's table has in-frame clones only and misses some. The sample carries under 60,000 clones, around 70% recorded once. The source of this sequence is a human donor with classical Hodgkin lymphoma. The chain uses TRBV27 and TRBJ2-5, with 11 bases that match TRBD2. The sequencing here drew on peripheral blood mononuclear cells (PBMCs), taken at baseline. This CDR3 is CASSLASGGPARGTQYF. The CDR3 DNA follows: TGTGCCAGCAGTTTGGCTAGCGGGGGGCCGGCGAGAGGGACCCAGTACTTC.